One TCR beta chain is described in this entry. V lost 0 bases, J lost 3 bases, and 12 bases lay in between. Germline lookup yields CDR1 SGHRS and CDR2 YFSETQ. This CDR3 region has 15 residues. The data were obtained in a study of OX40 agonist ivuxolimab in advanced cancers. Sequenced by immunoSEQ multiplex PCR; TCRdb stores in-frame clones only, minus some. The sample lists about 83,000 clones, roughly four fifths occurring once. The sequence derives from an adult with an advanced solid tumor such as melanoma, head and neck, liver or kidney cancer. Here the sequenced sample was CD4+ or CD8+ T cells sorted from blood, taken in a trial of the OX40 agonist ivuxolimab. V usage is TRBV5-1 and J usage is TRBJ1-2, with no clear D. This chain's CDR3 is CASSLARPEDYGYTF. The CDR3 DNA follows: TGCGCCAGCAGCTTGGCCAGGCCGGAGGACTATGGCTACACCTTC.